One and the same sample provided the 16 T cell receptor beta chains below, sequenced in a study of blood T cell repertoires in COVID-19. Sequenced by immunoSEQ multiplex PCR; TCRdb stores in-frame clones only, minus some. The data show some 200,000 clones, 89% seen once. Sequenced material: peripheral blood. The receptor source for this set is a woman in her 40s with acute or convalescent COVID-19.

The gene calls are TRBV6-5 and TRBJ2-7; TRBD1 matches 8 bases. There are 14 residues in the CDR3. The J segment lost 7 bases and the V segment lost 5 bases, leaving 10 bases of the junction unmatched. Germline V lookup: CDR1 MNHEY, CDR2 SVGAGI. The CDR3 region has the DNA TGTGCCAGCAGTCCTGGGACAGGAGGGAGAGAGCAGTACGTC. Protein product: CASSPGTGGREQYV.

J is TRBJ2-3 and V is TRBV4-1; the match to TRBD2 covers 14 bases. Losses at the gene ends were 2 bases for V and 2 bases for J; bases not matched to a gene: 9. The length of the CDR3 is 19 residues. Germline V lookup: CDR1 MGHRA, CDR2 YSYEKL. The CDR3 spells CASSQTAGTSGGITDTQYF. Here the CDR3 DNA reads TGCGCCAGCAGCCAAACCGCCGGGACTAGCGGGGGAATCACAGATACGCAGTATTTT.

The genes are TRBV2 and TRBJ2-1, with 8 nucleotides matching TRBD1. This CDR3 has 15 amino acids. Per germline, CDR1 SNHLY and CDR2 FYNNEI. The J segment lost 5 bases and the V segment lost 5 bases, leaving 8 bases of the junction unmatched. The CDR3 DNA sequence: TGTGCCAGCAGTAAACAGGGGGGTCCGAACAATGAGCAGTTCTTC. Its protein product is CASSKQGGPNNEQFF.

This sequence joins TRBV19 and TRBJ2-3; no definite D call. Germline V lookup: CDR1 LNHDA, CDR2 SQIVND (reference sequence). The CDR3 extends over 14 amino acids. V was trimmed by 5 bases and J by 0 bases, leaving 9 bases between them. The CDR3, as DNA: TGTGCCAGTAGTCCACAGATAAGCACAGATACGCAGTATTTT. It translates to CASSPQISTDTQYF.

The J gene is TRBJ2-3, the V gene TRBV5-4, with 7 bases lining up with TRBD2. The CDR3 totals 16 residues. V trimming: 2 bases; J trimming: 2 bases; junction bases outside the gene matches: 8. Looked up from germline, CDR1 is SGHNT and CDR2 is YYREEE (reference sequence). CDR3 nucleotide sequence: TGTGCCAGCAGCTTACGTCGAGCGGGGACCACAGATACGCAGTATTTT. Its translation is CASSLRRAGTTDTQYF.

This CDR3 reads CATSRDGQGGYGYTF. CDR3 coding DNA: TGTGCCACCAGCAGAGATGGGCAGGGTGGCTATGGCTACACCTTC. The chain joins TRBV15 to TRBJ1-2; tentatively, D is TRBD1 (5 bases). This CDR3 has 15 amino acids. Germline V gene data show CDR1 as LNHNV and CDR2 as YYDKDF (reference sequence). V was cut by 0 bases and J by 4 bases, with 12 bases left in between.

Of note for this clone: One junction end does not reproduce the germline sequence, and a read error may be involved. The chain carries TRBV2 and TRBJ2-3; 7 bases map to TRBD2. The CDR3 is 12 residues long. Germline-derived CDR1 and CDR2 are SNHLY and FYNNEI. The CDR3: CASSDLRLAGRF. CDR3 nucleotides: TGTGCCAGCAGCGACCTGAGGTTGGCCGGGAGGTTT. Variable domain in full (rest from reference TRBV2 and TRBJ2-3): EPEVTQTPSHQVTQMGQEVILRCVPISNHLYFYWYRQILGQKVEFLVSFYNNEISEKSEIFDDQFSVERPDGSNFTLKIRSTKLEDSAMYFCASSDLRLAGRFGPGTRLTVL.

The chain has TRBV7-8 and TRBJ1-5; no reliable D call. V was shortened by 1 base and J by 5 bases, with 9 bases between the two germline ends. The germline CDR1 and CDR2 sequences are SGHVS and FQNEAQ. The CDR3 runs to 14 residues. The CDR3 is CASSLGGGDQPQHF. The CDR3 DNA reads TGTGCCAGCAGCTTAGGGGGAGGCGATCAGCCCCAGCATTTT.

This clone was seen a single time. The J gene is TRBJ2-3, the V gene TRBV11-2; D is unresolved. Deletions cut 1 base from V and 0 bases from J, with 11 bases between. Germline V CDR1 and CDR2: SGHAT, FQNNGV. The CDR3 length is 16 residues. The CDR3 DNA follows: TGTGCCAGCAGCTTAGGACACGGTTTAAGCACAGATACGCAGTATTTT. Amino acid sequence: CASSLGHGLSTDTQYF. The full variable domain, its missing parts supplied by reference TRBV11-2 and TRBJ2-3, is EAGVAQSPRYKIIEKRQSVAFWCNPISGHATLYWYQQILGQGPKLLIQFQNNGVVDDSQLPKDRFSAERLKGVDSTLKIQPAKLEDSAVYLCASSLGHGLSTDTQYFGPGTRLTVL.

The chain joins TRBV19 to TRBJ1-5; D possibly corresponds to TRBD1 (6 bases). Germline assignment: CDR1 LNHDA and CDR2 SQIVND (reference sequence). V was clipped by 5 bases and J by 1 base, with 18 bases between them. This CDR3 is built from 17 residues. The CDR3 spells CASSPRGHAVSNQPQHF. CDR3 bases: TGTGCCAGTAGTCCGCGGGGGCACGCAGTAAGCAATCAGCCCCAGCATTTT.

The J gene is TRBJ2-3, the V gene TRBV19, with TRBD1 identical over 8 bases. The V and J ends lost 4 bases and 4 bases, in that order; junction bases with no gene match: 7. Germline V gives CDR1 LNHDA, CDR2 SQIVND (reference sequence). The CDR3 is made up of 15 amino acids. CDR3 coding DNA: TGTGCCAGTAGTAGGACAGGGTATGGGGCAGATACGCAGTATTTT. Translated, it gives CASSRTGYGADTQYF.

V gene TRBV25-1 combines with J gene TRBJ2-7; possible D gene TRBD1, 6 bases. The CDR3 loop spans 15 amino acids. Trimming removed 8 bases at V and 3 bases at J, with 20 bases between. The germline CDR1 and CDR2 sequences are MGHDK and SYGVNS. This chain's CDR3 is CASRRQNTGFYEQYV. The CDR3 nucleotides are TGTGCCAGCCGGCGGCAAAACACAGGGTTCTACGAGCAGTACGTC.

This clone was picked up one time. The chain combines TRBV5-4 with TRBJ2-7; 9 nucleotides align to TRBD1. The germline CDR1 and CDR2 sequences are SGHNT and YYREEE (reference sequence). The ends lost 7 bases at V and 3 bases at J; junction bases unmatched: 8. The CDR3 is 14 amino acids. The CDR3 spells CASRRTGDLYEQYV. The DNA of the CDR3 is TGTGCCAGCCGTCGGACAGGGGACCTCTACGAGCAGTACGTC.

The chain is built from TRBV7-2 and TRBJ1-3; 7 positions match TRBD1. CDR1 SGHTA and CDR2 FQGNSA come from the germline V gene. CDR3 size: 16 residues. The V segment lost 5 bases and the J segment 4 bases; nucleotides outside the gene matches: 11. CDR3 region: CASSLRQGSSGNTIYF. CDR3 nucleotides: TGTGCCAGCAGCCTAAGACAGGGTTCATCAGGAAACACCATATATTTT.

The chain links TRBV6-1 to TRBJ1-6; the match to TRBD1 covers 8 bases. Germline assignment: CDR1 MNHNS and CDR2 SASEGT. The CDR3 consists of 16 residues. Trimming at V came to 4 bases and at J to 0 bases, leaving 2 bases not matched to a gene. The CDR3 DNA reads as TGTGCCAGCAGTGGGACAGGGAGCTCCTATAATTCACCCCTCCACTTT. Encoded protein: CASSGTGSSYNSPLHF.

This clone has only one observation. The V and J genes are TRBV6-4 and TRBJ2-3; 13 bases line up with TRBD2. V was pared by 2 bases and J by 1 base, with 0 bases of the junction left unmatched. Germline-derived CDR1 and CDR2 are MRHNA and SNTAGT. The CDR3 runs to 16 residues. The CDR3 sequence is CASSDTSGGGTDTQYF. Here the CDR3 DNA reads TGTGCCAGCAGTGACACTAGCGGGGGGGGCACAGATACGCAGTATTTT.